A single sample gave rise to the 29 T cell receptor beta chains below, sequenced in a study of identical twins. MiXCR, run by TCRdb on the 5' RACE reads, gives a single entry per CDR3 protein. The sample includes approximately 490,000 distinct CDR3 sequences, about a fifth seen only once; the top ten take approximately 0.49%. The same data also went into a second study, on yellow fever vaccine responses in identical twins.

The source material was CD4+ T cells sorted from blood. The receptors shown here come from a woman in her late teens or twenties in good health.

CDR3 DNA: TGCAGTGCTAGTCGTAGGACAGGGGGATATGGCTACACCTTC. This sequence encodes CSASRRTGGYGYTF. The chain combines TRBV20-1 with TRBJ1-2, with 10 bases identical to TRBD1. Germline values: CDR1 DFQATT, CDR2 SNEGSKA (reference sequence). The CDR3 runs to 14 residues. V lost 3 bases to trimming and J lost 5 bases; unmatched junction nucleotides: 6.

Only one count was recorded for this clonotype. This sequence joins TRBV11-2 and TRBJ2-3; 7 bases fit TRBD2. The ends lost 1 base at V and 3 bases at J; junction bases unmatched: 13. CDR1 is SGHAT and CDR2 is FQNNGV in the germline V gene. This CDR3 contains 18 residues. For the CDR3, the DNA is TGTGCCAGCAGCTTAGGAGCATGGGGGGGAAGAGAAACAGATACGCAGTATTTT. Its translation: CASSLGAWGGRETDTQYF.

The chain recombines TRBV20-1 with TRBJ2-3; 8 positions agree with TRBD2. This CDR3 has 13 amino acids. Unmatched junction bases numbered 3, after V lost 4 bases and J lost 3 bases. Germline V gene data show CDR1 as DFQATT and CDR2 as SNEGSKA (reference sequence). The CDR3 sequence is CSATSGSTDTQYF. For the CDR3, the DNA is TGCAGTGCTACCAGCGGGAGTACAGATACGCAGTATTTT.

There are a few counts of this clonotype. The rearrangement joins TRBV15 to TRBJ2-3; D is undetermined. The ends were cut back, 8 bases at V and 4 bases at J, with 13 bases in the middle. This CDR3 comprises 13 residues. Germline V CDR1 and CDR2: LNHNV, YYDKDF (reference sequence). CDR3 amino acids: CATQPEWPDTQYF. CDR3 bases: TGTGCCACCCAGCCAGAGTGGCCAGATACGCAGTATTTT.

Here the CDR3 DNA reads TGTGCCAAAGGGGGGGGATGGACAGATACGCAGTATTTT. The encoded protein is CAKGGGWTDTQYF. The rearrangement uses TRBV6-1 and TRBJ2-3; D possibly corresponds to TRBD2 (7 bases). Germline V CDR1 and CDR2: MNHNS, SASEGT. There are 13 residues in the CDR3. V was clipped by 10 bases and J by 3 bases, with 14 bases between them.

V and J are TRBV11-2 and TRBJ2-1, with D tentatively TRBD2 (5 bases). The CDR3 runs to 12 residues. CDR1 is SGHAT, CDR2 FQNNGV, per germline. V was cut by 2 bases and J by 10 bases, with 9 bases left in between. CDR3 in amino acids: CASSLSGVEQFF. The CDR3 DNA is TGTGCCAGCAGCTTATCCGGGGTCGAGCAGTTCTTC.

This chain uses TRBV20-1 with TRBJ1-1; D unresolved. The germline V gene has CDR1 DFQATT and CDR2 SNEGSKA (reference sequence). This CDR3 region has 15 residues. V gave up 6 bases and J gave up 0 bases, with 17 bases separating them. The DNA for the CDR3 is TGCAGTGCCCGAGGCGGCGGTAACATGAACACTGAAGCTTTCTTT. This codes for CSARGGGNMNTEAFF.

The CDR3 reads CSLADSGGTNEQFF. CDR3 DNA: TGCAGCTTAGCCGATAGCGGGGGAACCAATGAGCAGTTCTTC. The gene calls are TRBV29-1 and TRBJ2-1; 9 bases match TRBD2. Per germline, CDR1 SQVTM and CDR2 ANQGSEA. Germline trimming cut 8 bases from V and 6 bases from J; bases unmatched to any gene: 11. This CDR3 contains 14 residues.

The gene calls are TRBV13 and TRBJ2-7; possible D gene TRBD2, 5 bases. The CDR3 covers 15 residues. With 5 bases removed from V and 4 bases from J, the gap between germline ends came to 18 bases. Germline CDR1 and CDR2: PRHDT and FYEKMQ (reference sequence). The CDR3 here is CASSIVVGNRYEQYF. The CDR3 DNA reads as TGTGCCAGCAGCATTGTCGTCGGGAATCGTTACGAGCAGTACTTC. The full variable domain, in which reference TRBV13 and TRBJ2-7 provide the parts outside the CDR3, is AAGVIQSPRHLIKEKRETATLKCYPIPRHDTVYWYQQGPGQDPQFLISFYEKMQSDKGSIPDRFSAQQFSDYHSELNMSSLELGDSALYFCASSIVVGNRYEQYFGPGTRLTVT.

A few counts support this clonotype. J is TRBJ2-5 and V is TRBV10-3; tentatively, D is TRBD2 (6 bases). The CDR3 has 13 amino acids. In germline, CDR1 is ENHRY, CDR2 SYGVKD. Trimming took 5 bases from V and 5 from J, leaving 12 bases between them. CDR3 DNA: TGTGCCATCAGTTCCACTAGCAGGGAGACCCAGTACTTC. This encodes CAISSTSRETQYF.

The J gene is TRBJ2-7, the V gene TRBV18; 7 nucleotides agree with TRBD2. J gave up 3 bases and V 0 bases, and 8 bases lay outside the gene matches. Germline CDR1 and CDR2: KGHSH and LQKENI. The CDR3 contains 16 residues. CDR3 coding DNA: TGTGCCAGCTCACCACCGGGCCTAGCGGATAACTACGAGCAGTACTTC. As protein: CASSPPGLADNYEQYF.

J is TRBJ2-7 and V is TRBV6-1; tentatively, D is TRBD1 (6 bases). V shed 6 bases and J shed 1 base, with 13 bases lying between them. The CDR3 runs 14 residues. CDR1 and CDR2 (germline): MNHNS, SASEGT. DNA of the CDR3: TGTGCCAGCAGGCCGCAGGGGTTGTCCTACGAGCAGTACGTC. Residues: CASRPQGLSYEQYV.

Written as DNA, the CDR3 is TGCGCCAGCAGCTTGGATGATACGCAGTATTTT. Protein product: CASSLDDTQYF. The gene calls are TRBV5-1 and TRBJ2-3; D is unresolved. The ends were cut back, 0 bases at V and 6 bases at J, with 2 bases in the middle. Germline CDR1 reads SGHRS; CDR2 reads YFSETQ. This CDR3 is 11 amino acids long.

The gene calls are TRBV28 and TRBJ2-1, with D perhaps TRBD2 (7 bases). Between the trimmed V and J ends, which lost 3 bases and 5 bases, there was a span of 14 bases. This CDR3 is built from 15 residues. CDR1 is MDHEN, CDR2 SYDVKM, per germline. CDR3: CASSFAGAGDNEQFF. CDR3 nucleotides: TGTGCCAGCAGTTTCGCGGGGGCGGGCGACAATGAGCAGTTCTTC.

This clonotype has only a few counts. This sequence joins TRBV24-1 and TRBJ1-5, with TRBD1 as a possible D gene (6 bases). The V gene lost 3 bases and the J gene lost 6 bases, with 11 bases spanning the gap. The CDR3 runs to 14 residues. The V gene's germline CDR1 is KGHDR and CDR2 SFDVKD. The CDR3 nucleotides read TGTGCCACCAGTGATCCAGGGGTAGGTCAGCCCCAGCATTTT. Residues: CATSDPGVGQPQHF.

This clonotype was seen more than once but under ten times. This chain joins TRBV29-1 and TRBJ2-5; 10 bases align to TRBD1. Unmatched junction bases numbered 12, after V lost 8 bases and J lost 6 bases. The CDR3 length is 14 residues. The germline V gene has CDR1 SQVTM and CDR2 ANQGSEA. The CDR3 sequence is CSSRGGQGSKTQYF. The CDR3 nucleotides are TGCAGCTCCCGGGGGGGACAGGGGTCGAAGACCCAGTACTTC.

This clonotype was seen ten or more times. V usage is TRBV11-2 and J usage is TRBJ2-5; no clear D. V was cut by 4 bases and J by 11 bases, with 11 bases left in between. This CDR3 spans 11 amino acids. The germline gives CDR1 SGHAT, CDR2 FQNNGV. CDR3 nucleotides: TGTGCCAGCAGCTCAGGACCCCGTCAGTACTTC. Protein: CASSSGPRQYF.

This clonotype showed up just a few times. V gene TRBV10-3 combines with J gene TRBJ2-1; no clear D. This CDR3 region has 13 residues. CDR1 is ENHRY, CDR2 SYGVKD, per germline. V lost 3 bases, J lost 7 bases, and 10 bases lay in between. The CDR3 here is CAISDRKSNEQFF. CDR3 bases: TGTGCCATCAGTGACAGAAAAAGTAATGAGCAGTTCTTC.

J is TRBJ2-7 and V is TRBV7-2; TRBD2 is a possible D gene (6 bases). The CDR3 has 17 amino acids. Trimming shortened V by 6 bases and J by 5 bases, and 26 bases separated the two germline ends. Germline CDR1 and CDR2: SGHTA and FQGNSA. CDR3 nucleotide sequence: TGTGCCAGCAGACCCCGGCTGGGGGGATCGTCCAGAAACGAGCAGTACTTC. This gives the protein CASRPRLGGSSRNEQYF.

The genes are TRBV27 and TRBJ1-4; TRBD1 might be the D (5 bases). V gave up 10 bases and J gave up 8 bases, with 20 bases separating them. CDR1 MNHEY and CDR2 SMNVEV come from the germline V gene (reference sequence). The length of the CDR3 is 14 residues. In DNA, the CDR3 is TGTGCCACCGGGGGTTCGGTTAGGAGAGAAAAACTGTTTTTT. Its protein product is CATGGSVRREKLFF.

This clonotype was detected a few times. The chain combines TRBV6-1 with TRBJ2-1, with TRBD1 identical over 9 bases. The CDR3 has 15 amino acids. The germline V gene encodes CDR1 MNHNS and CDR2 SASEGT. Germline trimming cut 6 bases from V and 3 bases from J; bases unmatched to any gene: 6. The CDR3 reads CASSRGQGDYNEQFF. The CDR3 coding sequence is TGTGCCAGCAGCAGGGGACAGGGTGACTACAATGAGCAGTTCTTC.

This clonotype came up a few times. The V and J genes are TRBV4-2 and TRBJ2-1; D may correspond to TRBD1 or TRBD2 (5 bases each). V gave up 0 bases and J gave up 6 bases, with 12 bases separating them. This CDR3 has 15 amino acids. Germline values: CDR1 LGHNA, CDR2 YNFKEQ. This CDR3 reads CASSQDRDGINEQFF. In DNA form, the CDR3 reads TGTGCCAGCAGCCAAGACAGGGACGGCATCAATGAGCAGTTCTTC.

This clonotype was seen more than once but under ten times. J is TRBJ1-3 and V is TRBV5-1, with D possibly matching TRBD1 (5 bases). This CDR3 comprises 16 residues. Germline-derived CDR1 and CDR2 are SGHRS and YFSETQ. Trimming pared 0 bases from V and 8 bases from J, leaving 18 bases between. The CDR3 reads CASSLDGQGTRYTIYF. CDR3 nucleotide sequence: TGCGCCAGCAGCTTGGATGGGCAGGGAACTCGGTACACCATATATTTT.

Only a few counts were recorded for this clonotype. The rearrangement links TRBV12-3 or TRBV12-4 to TRBJ2-2; perhaps TRBD2 as D (5 bases). This CDR3 is built from 12 residues. V dropped 4 bases and J dropped 9 bases, with 9 bases sitting between them. The CDR3 protein is CASSSGNRELFF. CDR3 in DNA: TGTGCCAGCAGTTCCGGGAACCGGGAGCTGTTTTTT.

The gene calls are TRBV20-1 and TRBJ2-1, with 10 positions matching TRBD2. The germline V gene encodes CDR1 DFQATT and CDR2 SNEGSKA (reference sequence). The CDR3 extends over 15 amino acids. The trim removed 3 bases at V and 8 bases at J, leaving 10 bases unmatched. In DNA form, the CDR3 reads TGCAGTGCTAGCCTGGGGCTAGCGGGAGCTCATGAGCAGTTCTTC. Translating it yields CSASLGLAGAHEQFF.

The chain has TRBV10-3 and TRBJ1-3, with D perhaps TRBD1 (6 bases). The CDR3 runs to 17 residues. Germline V gene sequence: CDR1 ENHRY, CDR2 SYGVKD. V was shortened by 3 bases and J by 2 bases, with 17 bases between the two germline ends. This chain's CDR3 is CAISDPTGNVAGNTIYF. The CDR3 DNA reads as TGTGCCATCAGTGACCCCACAGGGAACGTGGCTGGAAACACCATATATTTT.

CDR3 sequence reads: CATAGTSGNMDYEQYF. CDR3 DNA sequence: TGCGCCACCGCCGGGACTAGCGGAAATATGGATTACGAGCAGTACTTC. V gene TRBV10-2 combines with J gene TRBJ2-7, with 11 bases lining up with TRBD2. CDR3 length: 16 amino acids. Germline CDR1 is WSHSY and CDR2 is SAAADI. J was trimmed by 4 bases and V by 10 bases; bases with no gene match: 15.

This clonotype was seen a handful of times. The chain is built from TRBV20-1 and TRBJ2-3; D tentatively fits TRBD1 or TRBD2 (5 bases each). Trimming shortened V by 0 bases and J by 3 bases, and 13 bases separated the two germline ends. The CDR3 loop spans 15 amino acids. CDR1 is DFQATT, CDR2 SNEGSKA, per germline (reference sequence). CDR3 sequence (DNA): TGCAGTGCTAGAGAGGCCGTAGGGGAGACAGATACGCAGTATTTT. Translating gives CSAREAVGETDTQYF.

The rearrangement joins TRBV2 to TRBJ2-2; 7 bases match TRBD2. Germline assignment: CDR1 SNHLY and CDR2 FYNNEI. This CDR3 has 16 amino acids. V lost 10 bases and J lost 0; bases outside the gene matches: 11. DNA for the CDR3: TGTGCCACCAGACGCGAGAGCGGGACGAACACCGGGGAGCTGTTTTTT. Protein sequence: CATRRESGTNTGELFF.